Presented here are 11 T cell receptor beta chains from one specimen sequenced in a study of PD-1 blockade in classical Hodgkin lymphoma. The table came from immunoSEQ multiplex PCR; TCRdb's copy has only in-frame clones and leaves some out. Altogether 25,000 to 35,000 clones are present, more than 60% being singletons, with the ten largest covering 0.55% to 0.7%. The time point here: cycle 4 day 1 (C4D1), after less than seven weeks of nivolumab. No patient escaped relapse after autologous stem cell transplantation, and brentuximab vedotin exposure varied. The study purified CD4+ T cells from thawed PBMCs using magnetic negative selection. Sequencing was performed on CD4+ T cells from blood, taken before the fourth cycle of nivolumab. The receptors originated from a human donor with classical Hodgkin lymphoma.

The chain uses TRBV15 and TRBJ2-5; D gene uncertain. Germline-derived CDR1 and CDR2 are LNHNV and YYDKDF (reference sequence). CDR3 length: 18 amino acids. The ends were cut back, 0 bases at V and 4 bases at J, with 21 bases in the middle. In nucleotides, the CDR3 is TGTGCCACCAGCAGAGATCCCCCCGATAGTAGGTTTGGAGAGACCCAGTACTTC. This sequence encodes CATSRDPPDSRFGETQYF.

V is TRBV9 and J is TRBJ2-3; TRBD1 is a possible D gene (6 bases). CDR1 is SGDLS and CDR2 is YYNGEE in the germline V gene. V was trimmed by 0 bases and J by 2 bases, leaving 19 bases between them. This CDR3 has 18 amino acids. The DNA of the CDR3 is TGTGCCAGCAGCGTAGAGGTGGGACGGGACACCCTCACAGATACGCAGTATTTT. This codes for CASSVEVGRDTLTDTQYF.

The J gene is TRBJ2-5, the V gene TRBV6-5, with no clear D. CDR3 length equals 14 residues. The germline V gene has CDR1 MNHEY and CDR2 SVGAGI. Deletions cut 2 bases from V and 1 base from J, with 8 bases between. CDR3 nucleotide sequence: TGTGCCAGCAGTTACGACCGGCCCCAAGAGACCCAGTACTTC. Its protein is CASSYDRPQETQYF.

The genes are TRBV29-1 and TRBJ1-5; 8 nucleotides agree with TRBD1. There are 14 residues in the CDR3. Germline V gene lookup returns CDR1 SQVTM and CDR2 ANQGSEA. V trimming: 5 bases; J trimming: 1 base; junction bases outside the gene matches: 4. The CDR3 nucleotides read TGCAGCGTTCGGACAGGGTCGAGCAATCAGCCCCAGCATTTT. Protein product: CSVRTGSSNQPQHF.

This sequence joins TRBV5-6 and TRBJ2-7; 9 nucleotides match TRBD2. Germline V gene lookup returns CDR1 SGHDT and CDR2 YYEEEE. Germline trimming cut 4 bases from V and 3 bases from J; bases unmatched to any gene: 11. There are 16 residues in the CDR3. The CDR3 DNA reads TGTGCCAGCAGCCACGGCGCGGGACTAGCCATCTACGAGCAGTACTTC. Protein product: CASSHGAGLAIYEQYF.

The chain links TRBV19 to TRBJ2-3; 12 bases line up with TRBD2. Losses at the gene ends were 9 bases for V and 7 bases for J; bases not matched to a gene: 8. The CDR3 covers 14 residues. Germline V gene data show CDR1 as LNHDA and CDR2 as SQIVND (reference sequence). This chain's CDR3 is CASRTSGGFYTQYF. For the CDR3, the DNA is TGTGCCAGCCGAACTAGCGGGGGGTTCTATACGCAGTATTTT.

The rearrangement links TRBV29-1 to TRBJ2-1; D is ambiguous. Germline CDR1 and CDR2: SQVTM and ANQGSEA. The V end lost 5 bases, the J end lost 4 bases, and 9 bases lay between the germline ends. This CDR3 is built from 12 residues. CDR3 region: CSVPYGYNEQFF. The CDR3 coding sequence is TGCAGCGTTCCTTACGGGTACAATGAGCAGTTCTTC.

A single count supports this clone. The chain joins TRBV2 to TRBJ1-4, with D perhaps matching TRBD1 (5 bases). The CDR3 is made up of 14 amino acids. Deletions cut 6 bases from V and 5 bases from J, with 13 bases between. Germline V gene data show CDR1 as SNHLY and CDR2 as FYNNEI. CDR3 residues: CASRQDSLNEKLFF. CDR3 sequence (DNA): TGTGCCAGCAGACAAGACAGTTTGAATGAAAAACTGTTTTTT.

V and J are TRBV19 and TRBJ1-4; weak D call: TRBD1 (5 bases). With 0 bases removed from V and 8 bases from J, the gap between germline ends came to 13 bases. The CDR3 is made up of 15 amino acids. The germline V gene has CDR1 LNHDA and CDR2 SQIVND (reference sequence). CDR3 loop: CASSIEGGGREKLFF. The DNA for the CDR3 is TGTGCCAGTAGTATAGAGGGGGGGGGACGAGAAAAACTGTTTTTT.

This CDR3 is CASSMNRDTQETQYF. The CDR3 bases are TGTGCCAGCAGCATGAACCGGGACACCCAAGAGACCCAGTACTTC. The V gene is TRBV21-1, the J gene TRBJ2-5; the listed D gene, TRBD1, was not tested against the DNA. TRBV21-1 is a listed pseudogene. The CDR3 has 15 residues.

This clone was picked up a small number of times. V and J are TRBV28 and TRBJ1-5; D ambiguous. The ends were cut back, 5 bases at V and 4 bases at J, with 6 bases in the middle. Per the germline V gene, CDR1 is MDHEN and CDR2 is SYDVKM. The CDR3 totals 12 residues. CDR3 sequence: CASSPLNQPQHF. The CDR3 DNA sequence: TGTGCCAGCAGTCCGCTGAATCAGCCCCAGCATTTT.